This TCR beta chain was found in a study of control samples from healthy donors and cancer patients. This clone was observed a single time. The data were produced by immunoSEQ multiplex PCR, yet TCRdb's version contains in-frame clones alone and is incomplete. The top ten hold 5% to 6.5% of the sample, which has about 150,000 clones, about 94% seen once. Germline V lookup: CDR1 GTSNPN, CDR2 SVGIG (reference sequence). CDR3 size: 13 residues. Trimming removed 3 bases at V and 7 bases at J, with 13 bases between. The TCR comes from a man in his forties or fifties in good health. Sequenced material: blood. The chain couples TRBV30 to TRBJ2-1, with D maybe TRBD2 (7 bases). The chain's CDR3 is CAWRGGARNEQFF. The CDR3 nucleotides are TGTGCCTGGAGAGGGGGGGCCAGAAATGAGCAGTTCTTC.